This passage covers 8 T cell receptor beta chains from one sample sequenced in a study of cytomegalovirus exposure and HLA in healthy donors. It was with 60 Vbeta and 13 Jbeta primers that the PCR ran. Assay used: immunoSEQ multiplex PCR; TCRdb lists only in-frame clones, some missing. Of around 100,000 clones detected, roughly 73% appear once; the ten largest clones hold roughly 0.9%. The sequenced material came from PBMCs. The receptors stem from a woman aged 25 to 45 in good health and CMV-seronegative.

The rearrangement joins TRBV6-5 to TRBJ2-6, with no clear D. Trimming took off 2 bases at V and 0 bases at J, with 8 bases between the two ends. Germline assignment: CDR1 MNHEY and CDR2 SVGAGI. The CDR3 covers 16 residues. This chain's CDR3 is CASSYDTLSGANVLTF. The CDR3 coding sequence is TGTGCCAGCAGTTACGACACCCTCTCTGGGGCCAACGTCCTGACTTTC.

This CDR3 is CASSLGTPENEQFF. CDR3 DNA sequence: TGTGCCAGCAGCTTGGGGACACCCGAGAATGAGCAGTTCTTC. This chain uses TRBV5-6 with TRBJ2-1; tentative D call: TRBD1 (5 bases). The germline V and J ends were trimmed by 0 bases and 7 bases, with 11 bases remaining between them. Germline CDR1 is SGHDT and CDR2 is YYEEEE. This CDR3 region has 14 residues.

The chain combines TRBV25-1 with TRBJ1-2; tentatively, D is TRBD1 (6 bases). This CDR3 is built from 15 residues. Germline loops: CDR1 MGHDK, CDR2 SYGVNS. The V and J ends lost 2 bases and 8 bases respectively, with 18 bases between them. CDR3 bases: TGTGCCAGCAGTGAAAACAGGGCTAAGATGGGCGGCTACACCTTC. This codes for CASSENRAKMGGYTF.

V gene TRBV5-1 combines with J gene TRBJ1-4; TRBD1 matches 7 bases. After removal of 3 bases from V and 8 bases from J, the junction contained 10 bases not matched to a gene. Germline V gene sequence: CDR1 SGHRS, CDR2 YFSETQ. The length of the CDR3 is 15 residues. This CDR3 is CASSSRQGGMEKLFF. The CDR3 nucleotides are TGCGCCAGCAGCTCCAGACAGGGAGGAATGGAAAAACTGTTTTTT.

The V and J genes are TRBV30 and TRBJ2-6; D possibly corresponds to TRBD2 (5 bases). V was cut by 3 bases and J by 2 bases, with 14 bases left in between. CDR1 is GTSNPN, CDR2 SVGIG, per germline (reference sequence). The CDR3 sequence is 16 residues long. The CDR3 reads CAWSRRGRAGANVLTF. The CDR3 DNA reads as TGTGCCTGGAGCCGCCGGGGTAGAGCTGGGGCCAACGTCCTGACTTTC. Variable domain in full (rest from reference TRBV30 and TRBJ2-6): SQTIHQWPATLVQPVGSPLSLECTVEGTSNPNLYWYRQAAGRGLQLLFYSVGIGQISSEVPQNLSASRPQDRQFILSSKKLLLSDSGFYLCAWSRRGRAGANVLTFGAGSRLTVL.

The chain employs TRBV6-1 and TRBJ1-1; 7 nucleotides line up with TRBD1. The CDR3 length is 14 residues. Germline V gene sequence: CDR1 MNHNS, CDR2 SASEGT. With V trimmed by 4 bases and J by 3 bases, 5 bases remained unmatched. The DNA of the CDR3 is TGTGCCAGCAGTGTAAGTCAGGGGGACACTGAAGCTTTCTTT. It is translated as CASSVSQGDTEAFF.

This clone has a single count. The gene calls are TRBV5-8 and TRBJ1-5; D unclear. There are 13 residues in the CDR3. The V and J ends lost 6 bases and 1 base respectively, with 8 bases between them. The germline CDR1 and CDR2 sequences are SGHTS and YDEGEE. The CDR3 region has the DNA TGTGCCAGCAAGCGGGGAAGCAATCAGCCCCAGCATTTT. Its protein product is CASKRGSNQPQHF.

J is TRBJ2-5 and V is TRBV14; 8 bases map to TRBD1. This CDR3 comprises 14 residues. Germline assignment: CDR1 SGHDN and CDR2 FVKESK. J was trimmed by 4 bases and V by 4 bases; bases with no gene match: 5. The CDR3 spells CASSRNRGSETQYF. CDR3 in DNA: TGTGCCAGCAGCCGAAACAGGGGGTCAGAGACCCAGTACTTC. The full variable domain, its missing parts supplied by reference TRBV14 and TRBJ2-5, is EAGVTQFPSHSVIEKGQTVTLRCDPISGHDNLYWYRRVMGKEIKFLLHFVKESKQDESGMPNNRFLAERTGGTYSTLKVQPAELEDSGVYFCASSRNRGSETQYFGPGTRLLVL.